This TCR beta chain was identified during a study of blood T cell repertoires in COVID-19. In the study overall: Spain, Italy and the United States supplied samples that represented acute and convalescent COVID-19. Sources were T cells, B-cell-depleted T cells, or PBMCs; the material itself was cDNA or gDNA.

Sequenced by immunoSEQ multiplex PCR; TCRdb stores in-frame clones only, minus some. This table has 60,000 to 75,000 clones, 85% to 90% appearing once. The V gene end was trimmed by 4 bases and the J gene end by 5 bases; junction bases not matched to a gene: 6. This CDR3 spans 15 amino acids. CDR1 SGHNT and CDR2 YYREEE come from the germline V gene (reference sequence). The sequence came from a man in his 70s with active COVID-19. Specimen: peripheral blood. The V and J genes are TRBV5-4 and TRBJ2-1; 10 bases are a match to TRBD1. CDR3 sequence (DNA): TGTGCCAGCAGCCCCAGACAGGGGGCTCACAATGAGCAGTTCTTC. Translated, it gives CASSPRQGAHNEQFF.